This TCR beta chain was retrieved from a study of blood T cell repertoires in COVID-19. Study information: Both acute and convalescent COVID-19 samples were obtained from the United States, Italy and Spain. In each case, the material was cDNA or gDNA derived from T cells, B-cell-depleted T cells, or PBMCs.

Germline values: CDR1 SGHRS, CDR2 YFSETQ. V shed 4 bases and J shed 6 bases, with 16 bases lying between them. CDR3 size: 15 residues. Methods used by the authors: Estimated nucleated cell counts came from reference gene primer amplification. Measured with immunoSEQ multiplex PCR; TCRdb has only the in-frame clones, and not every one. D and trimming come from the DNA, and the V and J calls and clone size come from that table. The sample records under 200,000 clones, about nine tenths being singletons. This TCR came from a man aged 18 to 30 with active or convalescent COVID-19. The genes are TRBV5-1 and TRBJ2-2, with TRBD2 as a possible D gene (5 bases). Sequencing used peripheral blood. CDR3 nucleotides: TGCGCCAGCAGCAAGAAGGGCGAGGGAGCCGGGGAGCTGTTTTTT. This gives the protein CASSKKGEGAGELFF.